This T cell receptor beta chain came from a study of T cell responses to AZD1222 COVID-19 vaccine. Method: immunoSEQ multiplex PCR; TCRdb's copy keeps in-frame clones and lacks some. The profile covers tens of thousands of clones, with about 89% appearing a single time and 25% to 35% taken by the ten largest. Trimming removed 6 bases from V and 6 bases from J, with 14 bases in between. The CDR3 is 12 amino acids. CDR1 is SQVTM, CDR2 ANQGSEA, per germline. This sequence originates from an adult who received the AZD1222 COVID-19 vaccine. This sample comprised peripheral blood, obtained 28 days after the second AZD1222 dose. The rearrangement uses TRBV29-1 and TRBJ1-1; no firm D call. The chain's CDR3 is CSVTDPWAEAFF. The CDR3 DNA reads TGCAGCGTCACGGACCCTTGGGCTGAAGCTTTCTTT.